This T cell receptor (beta chain) was captured by sequencing in a study of early T cells in non-severe SARS-CoV-2 infection. This clonotype was seen only a few times. This CDR3 contains 10 residues. CDR1 and CDR2 from the germline V gene are MNHNS and SASEGT. V lost 0 bases, J lost 16 bases, and 7 bases lay in between. Individual cDNA molecules each received unique molecular identifiers attached to them. A single record per CDR3 protein comes from TCRdb applying MiXCR to the 5' RACE reads. The sample consists of 45,000 to 65,000 distinct CDR3 sequences, around 8.4% of them appearing once. Input material: whole blood. The gene calls are TRBV6-1 and TRBJ2-4; a possible D gene is TRBD1 (5 bases). The sequence was collected from an adult who was a healthcare worker with PCR-confirmed SARS-CoV-2 infection or an uninfected control (not recorded which). Here the CDR3 reads CASSEAGEYF. CDR3 nucleotide sequence: TGTGCCAGCAGTGAAGCAGGGGAATACTTC.